This passage covers 26 T cell receptor beta chains from one sample sequenced in a study of Ad26.COV2.S vaccination and SARS-CoV-2 variants. Regarding treatment: some 19 received Ad26.COV2.S at low or high dose, single or two shots; roughly five received placebo; per-sample allocation not given. Sampling was performed 63 days after the first vaccine or placebo injection. TCRdb keeps only in-frame clones here, not all; method: immunoSEQ multiplex PCR. The data contain about 450,000 clones, 75% to 90% of them seen just once; the ten biggest clones take up roughly 2.5%. The material was peripheral blood, obtained in a trial of Ad26.COV2.S vaccine versus placebo. The source is a person aged 18 to 65 who received the Ad26.COV2.S COVID-19 vaccine or a placebo.

V and J are TRBV11-3 and TRBJ2-5, with D maybe TRBD1 (6 bases). V gave up 5 bases and J gave up 8 bases, with 18 bases separating them. This CDR3 comprises 14 residues. CDR1 and CDR2 from the germline V gene are SGHNT and YENEEA. CDR3 in DNA: TGTGCCAGCAGCCCCACAGGGTTGAGCCCAACCCAGTACTTC. It encodes CASSPTGLSPTQYF.

This clone was picked up a small number of times. The rearrangement links TRBV19 to TRBJ1-5; 8 bases align to TRBD1. V dropped 3 bases and J dropped 1; count of bases not matched to a gene: 8. CDR3 length: 17 amino acids. Germline CDR1 reads LNHDA; CDR2 reads SQIVND (reference sequence). The CDR3 reads CASSIGQGGSSNQPQHF. CDR3 nucleotides: TGTGCCAGTAGTATCGGACAGGGTGGATCGAGCAATCAGCCCCAGCATTTT.

The CDR3 region is CASSEATLTYTF. The DNA for the CDR3 is TGCGCCAGCAGTGAGGCTACACTAACCTACACCTTC. The V and J genes are TRBV10-2 and TRBJ1-2; D unresolved. V gave up 2 bases and J gave up 10 bases, with 11 bases separating them. This CDR3 has 12 amino acids. CDR1 and CDR2 from the germline V gene are WSHSY and SAAADI.

The chain employs TRBV5-1 and TRBJ2-3, with TRBD2 as a possible D gene (5 bases). The V gene lost 0 bases and the J gene lost 3 bases, with 8 bases spanning the gap. The CDR3 has 14 amino acids. CDR1 and CDR2 from the germline V gene are SGHRS and YFSETQ. The CDR3 reads CASSLAGMTDTQYF. For the CDR3, the DNA is TGCGCCAGCAGCTTGGCGGGGATGACAGATACGCAGTATTTT.

V and J are TRBV7-2 and TRBJ2-3; maybe TRBD2 (6 bases). CDR1 and CDR2 from the germline V gene are SGHTA and FQGNSA. CDR3 length: 14 residues. Trimming removed 4 bases from V and 6 bases from J, with 14 bases in between. In DNA, the CDR3 is TGTGCCAGCAGCTCCCCTGGTCGGGGGGATACGCAGTATTTT. Protein sequence: CASSSPGRGDTQYF.

This rearrangement joins TRBV30 to TRBJ1-2, with TRBD1 identical over 8 bases. With 2 bases clipped from V and 3 bases from J, the junction kept 17 bases outside the gene matches. Germline values: CDR1 GTSNPN, CDR2 SVGIG (reference sequence). There are 18 residues in the CDR3. This chain's CDR3 is CAWSWRGQVRNPHYGYTF. For the CDR3, the DNA is TGTGCCTGGAGTTGGCGGGGACAGGTACGAAATCCGCACTATGGCTACACCTTC.

CDR3 region: CSVAGGTYNEQFF. The CDR3 DNA reads TGCAGCGTAGCGGGAGGGACCTACAATGAGCAGTTCTTC. V and J are TRBV29-1 and TRBJ2-1; 10 bases map to TRBD2. Per germline, CDR1 SQVTM and CDR2 ANQGSEA. After removal of 6 bases from V and 2 bases from J, the junction contained 1 base not matched to a gene. This CDR3 region has 13 residues.

The V and J genes are TRBV5-1 and TRBJ2-3; TRBD1 matches 7 bases. J lost 4 bases, V lost 2 bases, and 4 bases had no gene match. Germline V lookup: CDR1 SGHRS, CDR2 YFSETQ. This CDR3 contains 14 residues. The DNA of the CDR3 is TGCGCCAGCAGCTTAACAGGGGTGGCAGATACGCAGTATTTT. It is translated as CASSLTGVADTQYF.

The chain joins TRBV18 to TRBJ1-2; TRBD1 agrees at 9 bases. The trim removed 0 bases at V and 4 bases at J, leaving 6 bases unmatched. CDR1 KGHSH and CDR2 LQKENI come from the germline V gene. The CDR3 covers 16 residues. CDR3 residues: CASSPPFTGGIYGYTF. The CDR3 bases are TGTGCCAGCTCACCACCGTTTACAGGGGGCATCTATGGCTACACCTTC. Complete variable domain (other parts from reference TRBV18 and TRBJ1-2): NAGVMQNPRHLVRRRGQEARLRCSPMKGHSHVYWYRQLPEEGLKFMVYLQKENIIDESGMPKERFSAEFPKEGPSILRIQQVVRGDSAAYFCASSPPFTGGIYGYTFGSGTRLTVV.

This clone was detected a few times. J is TRBJ1-5 and V is TRBV27; D gene unclear. V dropped 8 bases and J dropped 4 bases, with 12 bases sitting between them. Germline V gives CDR1 MNHEY, CDR2 SMNVEV (reference sequence). The CDR3 loop spans 13 amino acids. The DNA of the CDR3 is TGTGCCAGCGGACTCTCGGCGAATCAGCCCCAGCATTTT. This gives the protein CASGLSANQPQHF.

J is TRBJ2-2 and V is TRBV12-5; D is ambiguous. Germline CDR1 and CDR2: LGHNT and FRNRAP. Trimming shortened V by 0 bases and J by 5 bases, and 13 bases separated the two germline ends. This CDR3 contains 16 residues. The CDR3 DNA reads as TGTGCTAGTGGTTTGGTACGGTACAGTTCGACCGGGGAGCTGTTTTTT. Protein: CASGLVRYSSTGELFF. Full variable domain (remainder filled in from reference TRBV12-5 and TRBJ2-2): DARVTQTPRHKVTEMGQEVTMRCQPILGHNTVFWYRQTMMQGLELLAYFRNRAPLDDSGMPKDRFSAEMPDATLATLKIQPSEPRDSAVYFCASGLVRYSSTGELFFGEGSRLTVL.

This clone showed up just once. The chain uses TRBV21-1 and TRBJ2-3; TRBD2 was called by the table and not checked on the DNA. TRBV21-1 is listed as a pseudogene. The CDR3 loop spans 19 amino acids. The CDR3 here is CASSKFYAPLAHQTDTQYF. The CDR3 DNA follows: TGTGCCAGCAGCAAATTTTACGCCCCCCTAGCGCATCAGACAGATACGCAGTATTTT.

J is TRBJ2-6 and V is TRBV9, with D tentatively TRBD1 (6 bases). In germline, CDR1 is SGDLS, CDR2 YYNGEE. This CDR3 comprises 15 residues. V shed 3 bases and J shed 4 bases, with 11 bases lying between them. The CDR3 protein is CASSGTGSGANVLTF. The DNA of the CDR3 is TGTGCCAGCAGCGGAACAGGGTCAGGGGCCAACGTCCTGACTTTC.

V is TRBV11-2 and J is TRBJ1-2; D remains ambiguous. V shed 5 bases and J shed 5 bases, with 12 bases lying between them. The CDR3 extends over 13 amino acids. Germline CDR1 and CDR2: SGHAT and FQNNGV. The CDR3 reads CASSQPPNYGYTF. CDR3 nucleotide sequence: TGTGCCAGCAGCCAGCCCCCGAATTATGGCTACACCTTC.

This clone was seen only once. The V and J genes are TRBV6-5 and TRBJ1-2; weak D call: TRBD1 (5 bases). V was shortened by 5 bases and J by 6 bases, with 13 bases between the two germline ends. The CDR3 length is 13 residues. Germline V gene lookup returns CDR1 MNHEY and CDR2 SVGAGI. The CDR3 loop is CASSPQAGDGYTF. The CDR3, as DNA: TGTGCCAGCAGTCCCCAAGCGGGGGATGGCTACACCTTC.

Written as DNA, the CDR3 is TGTGCCAGCAGATCAACAGGGCTTAGCTACGAGCAGTACTTC. Protein: CASRSTGLSYEQYF. This chain connects TRBV11-2 to TRBJ2-7, with D perhaps matching TRBD1 (6 bases). This CDR3 has 14 residues. Per germline, CDR1 SGHAT and CDR2 FQNNGV. Trimming took 6 bases from V and 3 from J, leaving 15 bases between them.

V gene TRBV11-3 combines with J gene TRBJ2-3; the D gene is possibly TRBD2 (6 bases). This CDR3 comprises 17 residues. Between the trimmed V and J ends, which lost 3 bases and 1 base, there was a span of 17 bases. Per the germline V gene, CDR1 is SGHNT and CDR2 is YENEEA. The CDR3 nucleotides are TGTGCCAGCAGCTTGGGCGACGGAGGGATTGGCACAGATACGCAGTATTTT. Amino acids: CASSLGDGGIGTDTQYF.

DNA for the CDR3: TGTGCCAGTAGTCTGGGACAGGAACTCTCTGGGGCCAACGTCCTGACTTTC. It yields the protein CASSLGQELSGANVLTF. This chain links TRBV19 with TRBJ2-6; 8 bases are a match to TRBD1. The length of the CDR3 is 17 residues. CDR1 LNHDA and CDR2 SQIVND come from the germline V gene (reference sequence). The junction had 6 bases not matched to a gene; V was cut back by 5 bases and J by 0 bases.

The chain is built from TRBV11-2 and TRBJ2-7; the D gene is possibly TRBD1 (6 bases). Germline assignment: CDR1 SGHAT and CDR2 FQNNGV. The V end lost 4 bases, the J end lost 0 bases, and 10 bases lay between the germline ends. CDR3 length: 14 residues. The CDR3 DNA is TGTGCCAGCAGCTACCGGGACATCTCCTACGAGCAGTACGTC. It is translated as CASSYRDISYEQYV.

This chain links TRBV3-1 (or the pseudogene TRBV3-2) with TRBJ2-7, with TRBD2 as a possible D gene (6 bases). V was shortened by 5 bases and J by 3 bases, with 14 bases between the two germline ends. CDR3 length equals 14 residues. Germline V CDR1 and CDR2: LGHDT, YNNKEL (reference sequence). The CDR3 DNA reads as TGTGCCAGCAGCTCATATCCCGGGGGCTACGAGCAGTACGTC. Protein: CASSSYPGGYEQYV.

The chain joins TRBV14 to TRBJ1-1, with D maybe TRBD1 (5 bases). The V gene lost 4 bases and the J gene lost 2 bases, with 14 bases spanning the gap. Germline lookup yields CDR1 SGHDN and CDR2 FVKESK. The CDR3 extends over 15 amino acids. The CDR3 DNA follows: TGTGCCAGCAGCCCACCCGGGACGTTCAACACTGAAGCTTTCTTT. Translated, it gives CASSPPGTFNTEAFF.

The rearrangement links TRBV5-1 to TRBJ1-6; a weak D match, TRBD1 (5 bases). Germline V CDR1 and CDR2: SGHRS, YFSETQ. The CDR3 totals 16 residues. The V end lost 0 bases, the J end lost 11 bases, and 18 bases lay between the germline ends. The CDR3 loop reads CASSLVSGSQRAPLHF. DNA for the CDR3: TGCGCCAGCAGCTTGGTTTCAGGGTCGCAGCGGGCACCCCTCCACTTT.

The chain combines TRBV2 with TRBJ2-5, with no clear D. Germline V gene lookup returns CDR1 SNHLY and CDR2 FYNNEI. V was shortened by 5 bases and J by 0 bases, with 7 bases between the two germline ends. This CDR3 is 13 amino acids long. The CDR3 coding sequence is TGTGCCAGCAGTCTAGGACACCAAGAGACCCAGTACTTC. Translated: CASSLGHQETQYF.

The chain links TRBV28 to TRBJ2-1; D remains unclear. Germline assignment: CDR1 MDHEN and CDR2 SYDVKM. The CDR3 runs 14 residues. V was shortened by 10 bases and J by 0 bases, with 13 bases between the two germline ends. The CDR3 sequence: CATRDISSYNEQFF. Written as DNA, the CDR3 is TGTGCCACTCGAGACATTTCCTCCTACAATGAGCAGTTCTTC.

The chain recombines TRBV6-2 or TRBV6-3 with TRBJ1-1, with D possibly being TRBD1 (5 bases). Trimming pared 0 bases from V and 5 bases from J, leaving 13 bases between. The CDR3 has 15 residues. Looked up from germline, CDR1 is MNHEY and CDR2 is SVGEGT. In DNA, the CDR3 is TGTGCCAGCAGTTACTCGTTCCCCGGGACGACTGAAGCTTTCTTT. Amino acid sequence: CASSYSFPGTTEAFF.

The chain couples TRBV5-1 to TRBJ1-1, with 7 bases lining up with TRBD1. Unmatched junction bases numbered 2, after V lost 2 bases and J lost 1 base. CDR3 length: 14 amino acids. Looked up from germline, CDR1 is SGHRS and CDR2 is YFSETQ. CDR3: CASSFNRGNTEAFF. DNA of the CDR3: TGCGCCAGCAGCTTTAACAGGGGGAACACTGAAGCTTTCTTT.